The 29 T cell receptor beta chains reported below all come from one sample, sequenced in a study of T cells in localized non-small cell lung cancer. Assay used: immunoSEQ multiplex PCR; TCRdb lists only in-frame clones, some missing. The data contain about 29,000 clones, about 89% of them singletons. Source: peripheral blood, taken before any cancer treatment. These receptors were collected from a woman aged 40-70 years with stage I lung adenocarcinoma.

This chain connects TRBV6-1 to TRBJ2-3; D is undetermined. The CDR3 loop spans 13 amino acids. CDR1 and CDR2 (germline): MNHNS, SASEGT. Trimming shortened V by 8 bases and J by 4 bases, and 13 bases separated the two germline ends. CDR3 region: CASSTQTPDTQYF. In DNA, the CDR3 is TGTGCCAGCTCAACCCAGACCCCAGATACGCAGTATTTT.

This rearrangement joins TRBV27 to TRBJ2-2; 12 bases agree with TRBD2. V lost 7 bases, J lost 0 bases, and 9 bases stayed unmatched. This CDR3 is 18 amino acids long. Per germline, CDR1 MNHEY and CDR2 SMNVEV (reference sequence). Here the CDR3 reads CASMRTSGKIANTGELFF. DNA for the CDR3: TGTGCCAGCATGAGGACTAGCGGGAAAATTGCGAACACCGGGGAGCTGTTTTTT.

The count of this clone is one. The chain recombines TRBV6-6 with TRBJ2-7; a weak D match, TRBD2 (6 bases). Trimming shortened V by 6 bases and J by 2 bases, and 17 bases separated the two germline ends. The CDR3 totals 15 residues. Germline V gene lookup returns CDR1 MNHNY and CDR2 SVGAGI (reference sequence). CDR3 nucleotides: TGTGCCAGCAGCGCGGGGATTGGTTCCCCCTACGAGCAGTACTTC. It translates to CASSAGIGSPYEQYF.

The chain is built from TRBV4-2 and TRBJ2-1; TRBD2 aligns across 8 bases. The CDR3 contains 20 residues. J was trimmed by 3 bases and V by 0 bases; bases with no gene match: 16. Germline V gene data show CDR1 as LGHNA and CDR2 as YNFKEQ. The CDR3 nucleotides are TGTGCCAGCAGCCAAGACCCAGCGGGAGTTCGATGGGAGGGCTACAATGAGCAGTTCTTC. It specifies CASSQDPAGVRWEGYNEQFF.

The chain has TRBV21-1 and TRBJ2-1; TRBD2 is the table's D call, not checked against the DNA. TRBV21-1 is labeled a pseudogene. The CDR3 loop spans 18 amino acids. The CDR3 sequence: CASSTNRALAGGPNEQFF. The DNA for the CDR3 is TGTGCCAGCAGCACAAATCGGGCTCTAGCGGGAGGGCCGAATGAGCAGTTCTTC.

The rearrangement joins TRBV7-9 to TRBJ1-2, with D hard to call. Germline lookup yields CDR1 SEHNR and CDR2 FQNEAQ (reference sequence). Trimming stripped 5 bases from V and 4 bases from J, with 11 bases between. The length of the CDR3 is 13 residues. CDR3 sequence: CASSGQAIYGYTF. The CDR3 DNA sequence: TGTGCCAGCAGCGGTCAGGCGATCTATGGCTACACCTTC. Full variable domain (missing parts from reference TRBV7-9 and TRBJ1-2): DTGVSQNPRHKITKRGQNVTFRCDPISEHNRLYWYRQTLGQGPEFLTYFQNEAQLEKSRLLSDRFSAERPKGSFSTLEIQRTEQGDSAMYLCASSGQAIYGYTFGSGTRLTVV.

The gene calls are TRBV27 and TRBJ2-7, with 7 positions matching TRBD1. The CDR3 length is 14 residues. In germline, CDR1 is MNHEY, CDR2 SMNVEV (reference sequence). Trimming took 6 bases from V and 1 from J; bases not matched to a gene: 6. CDR3 sequence: CASSLQGTSYEQYF. As DNA, the CDR3 is TGTGCCAGCAGCCTACAGGGGACGTCCTACGAGCAGTACTTC.

This chain uses TRBV7-9 with TRBJ2-1; 11 bases align to TRBD1. The CDR3 has 15 residues. The V segment lost 4 bases and the J segment 7 bases; nucleotides outside the gene matches: 6. Germline V gene sequence: CDR1 SEHNR, CDR2 FQNEAQ (reference sequence). CDR3 in DNA: TGTGCCAGCAGCTCAGCCGGGACAGGGGGAAATGAGCAGTTCTTC. Protein sequence: CASSSAGTGGNEQFF.

Concerning this clone: The junction differs from germline at one of its ends, possibly a read error. The chain links TRBV10-3 to TRBJ2-7; 7 bases fit TRBD2. The CDR3 contains 13 residues. Per the germline V gene, CDR1 is ENHRY and CDR2 is SYGVKD. CDR3 bases: TGTGCCATCAGTGGGGAGGGAGCGCCGCCGCAAGACTTC. This translates into CAISGEGAPPQDF.

The rearrangement links TRBV5-1 to TRBJ1-4; no firm D call. Germline loops: CDR1 SGHRS, CDR2 YFSETQ. Trimming removed 5 bases at V and 0 bases at J, with 8 bases between. This CDR3 has 14 residues. CDR3 region: CASRPDSTNEKLFF. Here the CDR3 DNA reads TGCGCCAGCAGGCCGGATTCAACTAATGAAAAACTGTTTTTT.

The rearrangement joins TRBV28 to TRBJ2-3; D may be TRBD2 (5 bases). The CDR3 is made up of 15 amino acids. V shed 3 bases and J shed 3 bases, with 13 bases lying between them. Germline CDR1 is MDHEN and CDR2 is SYDVKM. The CDR3 nucleotides are TGTGCCAGCAGTTTTGCCGGTAGAGGGACAGATACGCAGTATTTT. Translated: CASSFAGRGTDTQYF.

CDR3 loop: CATRSGGETQYF. CDR3 bases: TGTGCCACCCGATCTGGGGGAGAGACCCAGTACTTC. The chain employs TRBV6-6 and TRBJ2-5; possibly TRBD1 or TRBD2 for D (5 bases each). The CDR3 is made up of 12 amino acids. Trimming cost V 10 bases and J 4 bases, with 13 bases left between them. The V gene's germline CDR1 is MNHNY and CDR2 SVGAGI (reference sequence).

Turning to this clone: Mismatch with germline at one junction end may stem from a read error. Other DNA sequences from this sample encode an identical CDR3 as well. V is TRBV29-1 and J is TRBJ1-1, with D possibly matching TRBD1 (5 bases). CDR3 length: 12 amino acids. CDR1 SQVTM and CDR2 ANQGSEA come from the germline V gene. Here the CDR3 DNA reads TGCAGCGTCCTCCAGGGAAACACTGAAGCCTTCTTT. Protein sequence: CSVLQGNTEAFF.

The chain carries TRBV19 and TRBJ1-2; possible D gene TRBD1, 5 bases. Per the germline V gene, CDR1 is LNHDA and CDR2 is SQIVND (reference sequence). This CDR3 is 13 amino acids long. Trimming removed 6 bases from V and 6 bases from J, with 14 bases in between. CDR3 nucleotides: TGTGCCAGTAGCCTGACAGTCGTAAATGGCTACACCTTC. As protein: CASSLTVVNGYTF. Filled out from reference TRBV19 and TRBJ1-2, the complete variable domain reads DGGITQSPKYLFRKEGQNVTLSCEQNLNHDAMYWYRQDPGQGLRLIYYSQIVNDFQKGDIAEGYSVSREKKESFPLTVTSAQKNPTAFYLCASSLTVVNGYTFGSGTRLTVV.

The chain combines TRBV10-3 with TRBJ1-4; 8 bases align to TRBD1. Trimming removed 6 bases from V and 8 bases from J; junction bases left unmatched: 8. The CDR3 covers 14 residues. CDR1 is ENHRY, CDR2 SYGVKD, per germline. The DNA of the CDR3 is TGTGCCATCAGGCCGACAGGGGATGGAGAAAAACTGTTTTTT. As protein: CAIRPTGDGEKLFF.

The chain employs TRBV30 and TRBJ1-5; D uncertain. The V gene's germline CDR1 is GTSNPN and CDR2 SVGIG (reference sequence). V was shortened by 1 base and J by 2 bases, with 6 bases between the two germline ends. The CDR3 is made up of 13 amino acids. The CDR3 DNA reads as TGTGCCTGGAGTGCGGAGGGCAATCAGCCCCAGCATTTT. This gives the protein CAWSAEGNQPQHF.

The J gene is TRBJ2-3, the V gene TRBV5-1; 7 nucleotides agree with TRBD2. After removal of 6 bases from V and 2 bases from J, the junction contained 9 bases not matched to a gene. This CDR3 is built from 15 residues. From germline, CDR1 is SGHRS and CDR2 YFSETQ. The CDR3 DNA reads TGCGCCAGCACCGCGTGGGGGGGAGTCACAGATACGCAGTATTTT. This translates into CASTAWGGVTDTQYF.

The V call is TRBV10-3, the J call TRBJ1-1; tentative D call: TRBD1 (6 bases). The germline gives CDR1 ENHRY, CDR2 SYGVKD. Trimming removed 5 bases at V and 0 bases at J, with 10 bases between. This CDR3 contains 14 residues. The CDR3, as DNA: TGTGCCATCAGTCAGGACAGCTTGAACACTGAAGCTTTCTTT. It specifies CAISQDSLNTEAFF.

This sequence joins TRBV6-5 and TRBJ1-5; D is uncertain. V lost 5 bases, J lost 1 base, and 6 bases lay in between. The CDR3 is 13 amino acids. Germline V gene data show CDR1 as MNHEY and CDR2 as SVGAGI. CDR3 bases: TGTGCCAGCAGTACGGGGAGCAATCAGCCCCAGCATTTT. This translates into CASSTGSNQPQHF.

In its sample, this clone was seen once. The J gene is TRBJ1-2, the V gene TRBV30; D not certain. Germline V gives CDR1 GTSNPN, CDR2 SVGIG (reference sequence). This CDR3 contains 14 residues. Trimming took 0 bases from V and 5 from J, leaving 13 bases between them. The CDR3: CAWSVQWQTYGYTF. For the CDR3, the DNA is TGTGCCTGGAGTGTACAATGGCAGACATATGGCTACACCTTC.

This chain uses TRBV5-6 with TRBJ2-1; no firm D call. There are 12 residues in the CDR3. The V gene's germline CDR1 is SGHDT and CDR2 YYEEEE. Trimming shortened V by 2 bases and J by 7 bases, and 7 bases separated the two germline ends. CDR3 sequence reads: CASSFTANEQFF. The CDR3 DNA reads TGTGCCAGCAGCTTTACAGCAAATGAGCAGTTCTTC.

The V gene is TRBV30, the J gene TRBJ1-3; perhaps TRBD1 as D (6 bases). Germline values: CDR1 GTSNPN, CDR2 SVGIG (reference sequence). Trimming took 0 bases from V and 0 from J, leaving 12 bases between them. The CDR3 sequence is 16 residues long. CDR3 protein: CAWSVPGTNSGNTIYF. Written as DNA, the CDR3 is TGTGCCTGGAGTGTACCCGGGACAAACTCTGGAAACACCATATATTTT. The whole variable domain, filled in from reference TRBV30 and TRBJ1-3, reads SQTIHQWPATLVQPVGSPLSLECTVEGTSNPNLYWYRQAAGRGLQLLFYSVGIGQISSEVPQNLSASRPQDRQFILSSKKLLLSDSGFYLCAWSVPGTNSGNTIYFGEGSWLTVV.

The chain combines TRBV5-6 with TRBJ2-7; the D call may be TRBD1 or TRBD2 (6 bases each). The CDR3 covers 14 residues. CDR1 and CDR2 (germline): SGHDT, YYEEEE. The V and J ends lost 4 bases and 2 bases respectively, with 13 bases between them. The CDR3 DNA is TGTGCCAGCAGCAGGAGGGGGTCAGCCTACGAGCAGTACTTC. Amino acid sequence: CASSRRGSAYEQYF.

This clone was counted once. The J gene is TRBJ2-2, the V gene TRBV5-1, with D hard to call. V was trimmed by 0 bases and J by 1 base, leaving 4 bases between them. Germline CDR1 and CDR2: SGHRS and YFSETQ. This CDR3 is 14 amino acids long. The CDR3 is CASSLAQNTGELFF. CDR3 in DNA: TGCGCCAGCAGCTTGGCGCAGAACACCGGGGAGCTGTTTTTT.

The chain joins TRBV13 to TRBJ2-1; 8 bases are a match to TRBD2. The CDR3 runs 15 residues. Trimming took 4 bases from V and 1 from J; bases not matched to a gene: 3. Germline V lookup: CDR1 PRHDT, CDR2 FYEKMQ (reference sequence). CDR3 coding DNA: TGTGCCAGCAGCTCTCGCGGGAGGTCCTACAATGAGCAGTTCTTC. It yields the protein CASSSRGRSYNEQFF. The variable domain in full, with the rest retrieved from reference TRBV13 and TRBJ2-1, is AAGVIQSPRHLIKEKRETATLKCYPIPRHDTVYWYQQGPGQDPQFLISFYEKMQSDKGSIPDRFSAQQFSDYHSELNMSSLELGDSALYFCASSSRGRSYNEQFFGPGTRLTVL.

This clone was counted only a few times. As DNA, the CDR3 is TGTGCCTGGAGTGTGACTGAGAATCAGCCCCAGCATTTT. Its protein is CAWSVTENQPQHF. This chain joins TRBV30 and TRBJ1-5, with unresolved D. The CDR3 contains 13 residues. Trimming removed 0 bases at V and 4 bases at J, with 7 bases between. CDR1 is GTSNPN, CDR2 SVGIG, per germline (reference sequence).

This chain uses TRBV7-6 with TRBJ2-7; possible D gene TRBD1, 6 bases. V shed 2 bases and J shed 3 bases, with 11 bases lying between them. CDR1 is SGHVS and CDR2 is FNYEAQ in the germline V gene. The CDR3 covers 14 residues. The CDR3 is CASSLYQGHYEQYF. CDR3 nucleotide sequence: TGTGCCAGCAGCTTATATCAGGGGCACTACGAGCAGTACTTC.

The V gene is TRBV4-3, the J gene TRBJ1-3, with D unclear. The CDR3 covers 16 residues. Trimming cost V 1 base and J 3 bases, with 13 bases left between them. The germline CDR1 and CDR2 sequences are LGHNA and YSLEER. The CDR3 DNA sequence: TGCGCCAGCAGCCAAGTAAGGGCACAGATTGGAAACACCATATATTTT. The encoded protein is CASSQVRAQIGNTIYF.

The rearrangement links TRBV18 to TRBJ1-1; tentative D call: TRBD1 (6 bases). V was clipped by 6 bases and J by 7 bases, with 15 bases between them. CDR1 and CDR2 from the germline V gene are KGHSH and LQKENI. CDR3 length equals 13 residues. The CDR3 loop is CASSMDRGLEAFF. The CDR3 region has the DNA TGTGCCAGCTCTATGGACAGAGGTCTTGAAGCTTTCTTT.